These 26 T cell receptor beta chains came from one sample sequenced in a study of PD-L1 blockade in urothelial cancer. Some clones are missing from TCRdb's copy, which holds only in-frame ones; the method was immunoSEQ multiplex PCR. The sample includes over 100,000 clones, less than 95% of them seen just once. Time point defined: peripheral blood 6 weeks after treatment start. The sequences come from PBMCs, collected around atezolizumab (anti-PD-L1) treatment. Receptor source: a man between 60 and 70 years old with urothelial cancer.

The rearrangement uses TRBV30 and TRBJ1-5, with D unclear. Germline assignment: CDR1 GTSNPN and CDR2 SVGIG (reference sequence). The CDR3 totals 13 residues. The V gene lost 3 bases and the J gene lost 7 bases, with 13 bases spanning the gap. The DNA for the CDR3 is TGTGCCTGGAGCCTGGGAGGAAGGCAGCCCCAGCATTTT. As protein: CAWSLGGRQPQHF.

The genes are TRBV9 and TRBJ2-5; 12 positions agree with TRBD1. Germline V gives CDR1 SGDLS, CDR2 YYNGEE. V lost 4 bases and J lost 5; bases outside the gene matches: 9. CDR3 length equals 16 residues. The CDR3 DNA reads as TGTGCCAGCAGCCGATTGGGACAGGGGGCCGTTGAGACCCAGTACTTC. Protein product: CASSRLGQGAVETQYF.

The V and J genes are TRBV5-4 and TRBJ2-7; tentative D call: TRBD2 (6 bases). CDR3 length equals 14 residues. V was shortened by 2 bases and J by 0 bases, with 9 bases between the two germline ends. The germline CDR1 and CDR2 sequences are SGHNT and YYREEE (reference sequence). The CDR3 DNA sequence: TGTGCCAGCAGCTTAAAGGGAGGCTCCTACGAGCAGTACTTC. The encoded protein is CASSLKGGSYEQYF.

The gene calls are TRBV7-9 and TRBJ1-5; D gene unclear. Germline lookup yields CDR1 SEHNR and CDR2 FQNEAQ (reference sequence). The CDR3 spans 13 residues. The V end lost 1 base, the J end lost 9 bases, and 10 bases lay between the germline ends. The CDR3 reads CASSLGPQAPQHF. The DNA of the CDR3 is TGTGCCAGCAGCTTAGGACCGCAGGCGCCCCAGCATTTT. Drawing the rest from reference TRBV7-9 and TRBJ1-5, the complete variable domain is DTGVSQNPRHKITKRGQNVTFRCDPISEHNRLYWYRQTLGQGPEFLTYFQNEAQLEKSRLLSDRFSAERPKGSFSTLEIQRTEQGDSAMYLCASSLGPQAPQHFGDGTRLSIL.

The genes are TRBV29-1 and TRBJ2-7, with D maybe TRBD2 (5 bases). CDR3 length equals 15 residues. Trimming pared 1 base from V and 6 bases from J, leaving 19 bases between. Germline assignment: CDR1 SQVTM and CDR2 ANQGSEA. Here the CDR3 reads CSVEVMASPKSEQYF. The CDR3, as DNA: TGCAGCGTTGAAGTCATGGCTAGCCCTAAGTCCGAGCAGTACTTC.

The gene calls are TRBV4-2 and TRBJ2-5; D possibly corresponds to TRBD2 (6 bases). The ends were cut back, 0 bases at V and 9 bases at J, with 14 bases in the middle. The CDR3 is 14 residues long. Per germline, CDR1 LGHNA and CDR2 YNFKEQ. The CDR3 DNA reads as TGTGCCAGCAGCCAAGATGATAGCGGCGGCGCCCAGTACTTC. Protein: CASSQDDSGGAQYF.

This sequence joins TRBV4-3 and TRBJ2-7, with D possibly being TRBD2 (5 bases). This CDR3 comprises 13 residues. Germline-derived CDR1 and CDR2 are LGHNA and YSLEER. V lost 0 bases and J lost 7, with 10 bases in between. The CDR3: CASSQDPGVEQYF. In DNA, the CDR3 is TGCGCCAGCAGCCAAGATCCCGGGGTAGAGCAGTACTTC.

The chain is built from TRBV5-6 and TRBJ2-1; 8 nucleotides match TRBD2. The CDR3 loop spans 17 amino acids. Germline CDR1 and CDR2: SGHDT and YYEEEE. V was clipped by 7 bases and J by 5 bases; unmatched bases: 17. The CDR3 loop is CASLPGGGLDGHNEQFF. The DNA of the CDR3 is TGTGCCAGCCTACCGGGGGGGGGACTAGATGGGCACAATGAGCAGTTCTTC.

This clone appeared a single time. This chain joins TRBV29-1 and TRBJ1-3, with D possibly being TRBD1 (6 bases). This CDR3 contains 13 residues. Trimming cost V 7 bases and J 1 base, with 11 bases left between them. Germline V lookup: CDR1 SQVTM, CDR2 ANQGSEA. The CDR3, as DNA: TGCAGCGCCGCACAGGGATCTGGAAACACCATATATTTT. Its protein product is CSAAQGSGNTIYF.

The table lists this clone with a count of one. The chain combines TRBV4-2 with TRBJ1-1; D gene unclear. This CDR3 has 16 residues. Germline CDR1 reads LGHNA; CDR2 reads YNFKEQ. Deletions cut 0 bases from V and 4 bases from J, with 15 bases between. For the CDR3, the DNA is TGTGCCAGCAGCCAAGAAGTTGGGGTACGGGGCACTGAAGCTTTCTTT. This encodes CASSQEVGVRGTEAFF.

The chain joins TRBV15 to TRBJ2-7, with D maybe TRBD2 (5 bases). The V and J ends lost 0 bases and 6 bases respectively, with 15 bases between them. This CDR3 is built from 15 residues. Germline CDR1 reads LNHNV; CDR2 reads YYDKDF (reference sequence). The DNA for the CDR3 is TGTGCCACCAGCAGAGATGTGGGAGACATTCGCGAGCAGTACTTC. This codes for CATSRDVGDIREQYF. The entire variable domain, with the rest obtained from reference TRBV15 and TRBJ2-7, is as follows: DAMVIQNPRYQVTQFGKPVTLSCSQTLNHNVMYWYQQKSSQAPKLLFHYYDKDFNNEADTPDNFQSRRPNTSFCFLDIRSPGLGDTAMYLCATSRDVGDIREQYFGPGTRLTVT.

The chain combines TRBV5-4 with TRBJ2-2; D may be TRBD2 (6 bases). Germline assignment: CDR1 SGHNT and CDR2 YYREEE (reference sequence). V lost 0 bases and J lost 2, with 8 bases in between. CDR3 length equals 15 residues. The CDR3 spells CASSLGGVNTGELFF. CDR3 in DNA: TGTGCCAGCAGCTTGGGGGGGGTTAACACCGGGGAGCTGTTTTTT.

Here the CDR3 DNA reads TGTGCCAGCAGCGTAGTGGGACTAGCGGGAACCACAGATACGCAGTATTTT. Translating it yields CASSVVGLAGTTDTQYF. The rearrangement joins TRBV9 to TRBJ2-3, with TRBD2 matching 13 bases. The CDR3 contains 17 residues. Germline CDR1 reads SGDLS; CDR2 reads YYNGEE. V lost 0 bases and J lost 2; bases outside the gene matches: 3.

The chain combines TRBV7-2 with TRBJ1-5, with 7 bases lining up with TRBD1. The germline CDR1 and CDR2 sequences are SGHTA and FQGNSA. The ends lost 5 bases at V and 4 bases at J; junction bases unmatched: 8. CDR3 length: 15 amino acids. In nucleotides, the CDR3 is TGTGCCAGCAGCCCGGGACAGCTCGCTAATCAGCCCCAGCATTTT. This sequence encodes CASSPGQLANQPQHF.

The CDR3: CATSRLGGLGNTIYF. The CDR3 DNA reads TGTGCCACCAGCAGGCTAGGAGGGTTAGGAAACACCATATATTTT. This chain links TRBV15 with TRBJ1-3; no reliable D call. This CDR3 has 15 residues. The germline CDR1 and CDR2 sequences are LNHNV and YYDKDF (reference sequence). The V end lost 3 bases, the J end lost 4 bases, and 13 bases lay between the germline ends. Full variable domain (outside the CDR3, taken from reference TRBV15 and TRBJ1-3): DAMVIQNPRYQVTQFGKPVTLSCSQTLNHNVMYWYQQKSSQAPKLLFHYYDKDFNNEADTPDNFQSRRPNTSFCFLDIRSPGLGDTAMYLCATSRLGGLGNTIYFGEGSWLTVV.

CDR3 sequence: CACPSQRSYGTGELFF. The CDR3 nucleotides read TGTGCCTGTCCCTCCCAGCGGTCGTACGGCACCGGGGAGCTGTTTTTT. The rearrangement uses TRBV30 and TRBJ2-2, with D possibly TRBD2 on 5 matching bases. Germline CDR1 and CDR2: GTSNPN and SVGIG (reference sequence). V was shortened by 6 bases and J by 4 bases, with 21 bases between the two germline ends. CDR3 length: 16 amino acids.

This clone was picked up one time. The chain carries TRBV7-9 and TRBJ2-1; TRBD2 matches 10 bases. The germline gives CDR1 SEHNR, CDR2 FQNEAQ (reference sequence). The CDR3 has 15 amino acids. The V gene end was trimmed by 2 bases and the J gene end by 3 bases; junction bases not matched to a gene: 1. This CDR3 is CASSLPSGSYNEQFF. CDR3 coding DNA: TGTGCCAGCAGCTTACCTAGCGGGAGCTACAATGAGCAGTTCTTC.

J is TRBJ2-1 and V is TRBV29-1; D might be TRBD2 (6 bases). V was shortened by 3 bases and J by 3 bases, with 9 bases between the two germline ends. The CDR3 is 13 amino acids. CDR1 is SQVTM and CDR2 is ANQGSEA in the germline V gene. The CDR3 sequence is CSVDPGLYNEQFF. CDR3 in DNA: TGCAGCGTTGACCCGGGACTCTACAATGAGCAGTTCTTC.

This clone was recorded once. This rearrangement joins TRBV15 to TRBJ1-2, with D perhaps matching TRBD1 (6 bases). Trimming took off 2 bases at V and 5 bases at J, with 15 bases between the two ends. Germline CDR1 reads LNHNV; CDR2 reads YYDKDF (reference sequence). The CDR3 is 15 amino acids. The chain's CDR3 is CATSRNPTGTYGYTF. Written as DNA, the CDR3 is TGTGCCACCAGCAGAAACCCAACAGGGACGTATGGCTACACCTTC.

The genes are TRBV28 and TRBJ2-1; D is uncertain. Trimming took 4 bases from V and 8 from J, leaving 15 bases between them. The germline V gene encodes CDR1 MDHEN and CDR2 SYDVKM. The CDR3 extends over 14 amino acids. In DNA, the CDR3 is TGTGCCAGCAGTTCCCTTCCTAAATACGATGAGCAGTTCTTC. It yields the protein CASSSLPKYDEQFF. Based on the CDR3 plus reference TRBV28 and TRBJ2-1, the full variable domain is DVKVTQSSRYLVKRTGEKVFLECVQDMDHENMFWYRQDPGLGLRLIYFSYDVKMKEKGDIPEGYSVSREKKERFSLILESASTNQTSMYLCASSSLPKYDEQFFGPGTRLTVL.

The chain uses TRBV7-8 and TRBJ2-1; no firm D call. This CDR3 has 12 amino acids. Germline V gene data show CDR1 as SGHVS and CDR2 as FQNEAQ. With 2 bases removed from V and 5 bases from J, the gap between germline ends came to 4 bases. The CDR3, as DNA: TGTGCCAGCAGCTTACCCGACAATGAGCAGTTCTTC. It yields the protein CASSLPDNEQFF.

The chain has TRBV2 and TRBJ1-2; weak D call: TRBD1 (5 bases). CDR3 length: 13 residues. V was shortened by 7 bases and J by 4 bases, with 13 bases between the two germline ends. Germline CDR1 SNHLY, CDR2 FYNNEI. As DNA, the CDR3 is TGTGCCAGCATCCCATCAGGGTCCTATGGCTACACCTTC. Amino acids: CASIPSGSYGYTF. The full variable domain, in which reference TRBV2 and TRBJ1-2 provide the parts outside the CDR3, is EPEVTQTPSHQVTQMGQEVILRCVPISNHLYFYWYRQILGQKVEFLVSFYNNEISEKSEIFDDQFSVERPDGSNFTLKIRSTKLEDSAMYFCASIPSGSYGYTFGSGTRLTVV.

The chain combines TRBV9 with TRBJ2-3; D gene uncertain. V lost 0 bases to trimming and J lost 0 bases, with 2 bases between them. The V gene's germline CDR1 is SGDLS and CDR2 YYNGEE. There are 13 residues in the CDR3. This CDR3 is CASSVASTDTQYF. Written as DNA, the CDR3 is TGTGCCAGCAGCGTAGCTAGCACAGATACGCAGTATTTT.

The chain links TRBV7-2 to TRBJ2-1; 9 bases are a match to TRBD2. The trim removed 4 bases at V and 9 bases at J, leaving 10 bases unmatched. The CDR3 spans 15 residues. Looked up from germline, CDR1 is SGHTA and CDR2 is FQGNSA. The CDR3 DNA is TGTGCCAGCAGCTCCCCTAGCGGGACTGGGGGTGAGCAGTTCTTC. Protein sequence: CASSSPSGTGGEQFF.

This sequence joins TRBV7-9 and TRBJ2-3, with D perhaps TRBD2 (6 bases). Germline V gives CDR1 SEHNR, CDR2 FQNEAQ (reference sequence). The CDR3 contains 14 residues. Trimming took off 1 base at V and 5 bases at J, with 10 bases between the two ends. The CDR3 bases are TGTGCCAGCAGCTTAGGTTCCGGGGGAGATACGCAGTATTTT. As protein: CASSLGSGGDTQYF. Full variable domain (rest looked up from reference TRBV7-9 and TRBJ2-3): DTGVSQNPRHKITKRGQNVTFRCDPISEHNRLYWYRQTLGQGPEFLTYFQNEAQLEKSRLLSDRFSAERPKGSFSTLEIQRTEQGDSAMYLCASSLGSGGDTQYFGPGTRLTVL.

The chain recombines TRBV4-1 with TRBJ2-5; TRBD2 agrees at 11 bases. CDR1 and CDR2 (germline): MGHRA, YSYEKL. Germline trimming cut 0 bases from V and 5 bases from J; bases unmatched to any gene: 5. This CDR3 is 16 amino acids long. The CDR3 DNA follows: TGCGCCAGCAGCCAAGATCCTTCTAGCGGGAGGGAGACCCAGTACTTC. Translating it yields CASSQDPSSGRETQYF.